A single sample gave rise to the 30 T cell receptor beta chains below, sequenced in a study of glioma-infiltrating T cells. TCR alpha and beta CDR3 regions were amplified from RNA using iRepertoire nested multiplex PCR. TCRdb independently ran MiXCR on the multiplex PCR reads; one entry per CDR3 protein. In the table there are about 210,000 distinct CDR3 sequences, about 32% of which are singletons. The sample was glioma tissue, nonneoplastic brain tissue, or PBMCs (not recorded which). All receptors derive from a human donor with low-grade glioma or glioblastoma, undergoing nonglioma brain surgery, or in good health (not recorded which).

This clonotype has at least ten counts. J is TRBJ2-3 and V is TRBV6-2 or TRBV6-3; TRBD2 agrees at 9 bases. Trimming cost V 2 bases and J 4 bases; bases outside gene matches: 7. Germline CDR1 is MNHEY and CDR2 is SVGEGT. The CDR3 runs to 16 residues. CDR3 bases: TGTGCCAGCAGTTACCCCGGCGCTAGCGGGGCAGATACGCAGTATTTT. It is translated as CASSYPGASGADTQYF.

This clonotype has a handful of counts. This chain joins TRBV6-4 and TRBJ2-7, with D perhaps TRBD2 (5 bases). Trimming left V 0 bases short and J 7 bases short, with 10 bases between. This CDR3 is built from 13 residues. Germline V lookup: CDR1 MRHNA, CDR2 SNTAGT. CDR3 DNA: TGTGCCAGCAGTGACTCGCAGAGCGGAGAGCAGTACTTC. Translating gives CASSDSQSGEQYF.

This clonotype was detected ten times or more. J is TRBJ2-5 and V is TRBV3-1; D not resolved. The germline gives CDR1 LGHDT, CDR2 YNNKEL (reference sequence). V lost 0 bases, J lost 4 bases, and 0 bases lay in between. The CDR3 is made up of 11 amino acids. The CDR3 DNA sequence: TGTGCCAGCAGCCAAGAAGAGACCCAGTACTTC. Protein sequence: CASSQEETQYF.

About this clonotype: This may stem from a read error, because a much larger clone lies one nucleotide away. The chain joins TRBV4-3 to TRBJ2-1; D ambiguous. Germline CDR1 and CDR2: LGHNA and YSLEER. The V end lost 0 bases, the J end lost 0 bases, and 6 bases lay between the germline ends. The CDR3 is 15 amino acids. As DNA, the CDR3 is TGCGCCAGCAGCCAAGAGTGGACCTCCTACAATGAGCAGTTCTTC. Amino acids: CASSQEWTSYNEQFF.

This chain links TRBV5-1 with TRBJ2-1, with 7 positions matching TRBD1. Germline V gene sequence: CDR1 SGHRS, CDR2 YFSETQ. The CDR3 runs 15 residues. V shed 4 bases and J 2 bases; nucleotides not matched to a gene: 6. Here the CDR3 DNA reads TGCGCCAGCAGCCCCGGACAGGCCCCCTACAATGAGCAGTTCTTC. Residues: CASSPGQAPYNEQFF.

In its sample, this clonotype was seen many times. The rearrangement uses TRBV20-1 and TRBJ2-1, with D unresolved. V was trimmed by 7 bases and J by 10 bases, leaving 8 bases between them. This CDR3 has 9 amino acids. Germline V gene lookup returns CDR1 DFQATT and CDR2 SNEGSKA (reference sequence). CDR3 coding DNA: TGCAGTGTTGGAGACGAGCAGTTCTTC. It encodes CSVGDEQFF.

Worth noting for this clonotype: A much larger clone is a single base away; this may be a read error. The chain combines TRBV7-8 with TRBJ2-5, with D perhaps matching TRBD2 (5 bases). The CDR3 has 13 residues. Between the trimmed V and J ends, which lost 3 bases and 5 bases, there was a span of 10 bases. Germline V gives CDR1 SGHVS, CDR2 FQNEAQ. The CDR3 bases are TGTGCCAGCAGCTTTGGCGGGTGTGAGACCCAGTACTTC. Amino acid sequence: CASSFGGCETQYF.

This clonotype was found once. This rearrangement joins TRBV27 to TRBJ1-2; 12 bases align to TRBD1. Germline assignment: CDR1 MNHEY and CDR2 SMNVEV (reference sequence). Losses at the gene ends were 6 bases for V and 5 bases for J; bases not matched to a gene: 7. The CDR3 is 15 amino acids. The CDR3 is CASRPGQGARYGYTF. Here the CDR3 DNA reads TGTGCCAGCAGACCGGGACAGGGGGCGCGATATGGCTACACCTTC.

The rearrangement uses TRBV2 and TRBJ2-1, with TRBD2 matching over 14 bases. Germline lookup yields CDR1 SNHLY and CDR2 FYNNEI. V was clipped by 6 bases and J by 1 base; unmatched bases: 11. The CDR3 loop spans 19 amino acids. The CDR3 DNA is TGTGCCAGCAGGGGACTAGCGGGAGTCGGTAGGGTTTCCTACAATGAGCAGTTCTTC. It is translated as CASRGLAGVGRVSYNEQFF.

A note on this clonotype: This may be a read error: a much more frequent sequence differs by one nucleotide. This rearrangement joins TRBV19 to TRBJ2-1, with unresolved D. This CDR3 is 13 amino acids long. Per the germline V gene, CDR1 is LNHDA and CDR2 is SQIVND (reference sequence). The CDR3 sequence is CSSMMGRNNEQFF. The DNA for the CDR3 is TGTTCCAGTATGATGGGCAGGAACAATGAGCAGTTCTTC.

This clonotype occurred many times. The rearrangement links TRBV6-2 or TRBV6-3 to TRBJ2-7; D perhaps matches TRBD2 (5 bases). Per germline, CDR1 MNHEY and CDR2 SVGEGT. V shed 7 bases and J shed 10 bases, with 23 bases lying between them. The CDR3 runs to 14 residues. This CDR3 is CASTPSFLRRAQYF. Written as DNA, the CDR3 is TGTGCCAGCACACCATCCTTTCTTAGGCGGGCCCAGTACTTC.

Many counts were recorded for this clonotype. Here the CDR3 DNA reads TGCAGTGCCTGGACTGAGGGCCACCGCAATGAGCAGTTCTTC. Protein sequence: CSAWTEGHRNEQFF. The chain is built from TRBV20-1 and TRBJ2-1; TRBD2 might be the D (5 bases). V was pared by 6 bases and J by 6 bases, with 18 bases between. Germline CDR1 and CDR2: DFQATT and SNEGSKA (reference sequence). This CDR3 region has 14 residues.

Remarks on this clonotype: With a much larger clone just one base away, this may be a read error. The V gene is TRBV7-2, the J gene TRBJ1-5, with 10 positions matching TRBD1. This CDR3 region has 16 residues. Germline loops: CDR1 SGHTA, CDR2 FQGNSA. In DNA, the CDR3 is TGTGCCAGCAGCTCCGACAGGGGGCGCCCCAACCAGCCCAAGCATTTT. Protein product: CASSSDRGRPNQPKHF.

This clonotype was detected once. V usage is TRBV5-4 and J usage is TRBJ2-7; D unresolved. There are 15 residues in the CDR3. CDR1 SGHNT and CDR2 YYREEE come from the germline V gene (reference sequence). The V end was cut by 3 bases, the J end by 0 bases, with 13 bases between. The chain's CDR3 is CASSSGKASSYEQYF. As DNA, the CDR3 is TGTGCCAGCAGCTCTGGGAAAGCGAGCTCCTACGAGCAGTACTTC.

This chain uses TRBV9 with TRBJ1-5, with D hard to call. The CDR3 loop spans 14 amino acids. The ends were cut back, 4 bases at V and 8 bases at J, with 16 bases in the middle. Germline V gene lookup returns CDR1 SGDLS and CDR2 YYNGEE. CDR3 bases: TGTGCCAGCAGCTCTGGGCCCTCCGGGGAGCCCCAGCATTTT. Translated: CASSSGPSGEPQHF.

This clonotype was found many times. J is TRBJ2-1 and V is TRBV7-6, with D possibly TRBD2 on 5 matching bases. From germline, CDR1 is SGHVS and CDR2 FNYEAQ. The V end was cut by 5 bases, the J end by 0 bases, with 14 bases between. CDR3 length: 16 amino acids. The CDR3 spells CASSHSGYFSYNEQFF. Here the CDR3 DNA reads TGTGCCAGCAGCCACTCGGGATATTTCTCCTACAATGAGCAGTTCTTC.

Note on this clonotype: This sequence may be a read error, since a much larger clone differs from it by one base. This CDR3 is missing its conserved last phenylalanine or tryptophan, likely due to a read error. The chain couples TRBV2 to TRBJ2-7, with a weak D call TRBD1 (5 bases). The V gene's germline CDR1 is SNHLY and CDR2 FYNNEI. The V and J ends lost 0 bases and 2 bases respectively, with 14 bases between them. This CDR3 is built from 16 residues. CDR3 bases: TGTGCCAGCAGTGAAGCGCTTCTGGCAGGGCCCTACGAGCAGTACCTC. Amino acid sequence: CASSEALLAGPYEQYL.

A note on this clonotype: One base away lies a much larger clone, so this may be a sequencing read error. Since no conserved phenylalanine or tryptophan closes the CDR3, a read error is the likely cause. This chain uses TRBV7-8 with TRBJ2-7; D not resolved. This CDR3 has 15 amino acids. Trimming left V 5 bases short and J 0 bases short, with 14 bases between. CDR1 and CDR2 (germline): SGHVS, FQNEAQ. CDR3 in DNA: TGTGCCAGCAGCCCCCCCCAAATGATCTCCTACGAGCAGTACCTC. This sequence encodes CASSPPQMISYEQYL.

Details on this clonotype: This may arise from a read error, as a much more abundant clone is one base away. This chain links TRBV7-2 with TRBJ2-3, with a tentative D call TRBD2 (5 bases). The CDR3 is 16 residues long. Looked up from germline, CDR1 is SGHTA and CDR2 is FQGNSA. The CDR3 region has the DNA TGTACCAGCAGGTCCAAAAACGGACCTAGCACAGATATGCAGTATTTT. Translated, it gives CTSRSKNGPSTDMQYF.

This clonotype was counted between two and nine times. V is TRBV2 and J is TRBJ2-1, with unresolved D. The CDR3 is made up of 15 amino acids. The germline V gene has CDR1 SNHLY and CDR2 FYNNEI. Trimming removed 2 bases from V and 5 bases from J, with 13 bases in between. This CDR3 reads CASSELRSPNNEQFF. CDR3 in DNA: TGTGCCAGCAGTGAACTTCGATCCCCCAACAATGAGCAGTTCTTC.

Comment on this clonotype: A read error may explain this, as a much larger clone is one base away. V and J are TRBV7-9 and TRBJ2-1; D gene ambiguous. This CDR3 is built from 14 residues. Per germline, CDR1 SEHNR and CDR2 FQNEAQ (reference sequence). V lost 4 bases and J lost 10, with 17 bases in between. CDR3 loop: CASSSLKSSPEQFF. The CDR3 bases are TGTGCCAGCAGCTCTTTAAAGTCAAGTCCGGAGCAGTTCTTC.

The table lists this clonotype with many counts. This rearrangement joins TRBV20-1 to TRBJ1-1, with 8 bases identical to TRBD1. The CDR3 contains 17 residues. The V segment lost 0 bases and the J segment 3 bases; nucleotides outside the gene matches: 12. Germline V lookup: CDR1 DFQATT, CDR2 SNEGSKA (reference sequence). The CDR3 DNA follows: TGCAGTGCTAGAGATATTGCTGCAGGGGGCGGGTACACTGAAGCTTTCTTT. Translation: CSARDIAAGGGYTEAFF.

This clonotype has ten or more counts. V and J are TRBV20-1 and TRBJ2-7; D unresolved. V was trimmed by 5 bases and J by 5 bases, leaving 10 bases between them. This CDR3 is 11 amino acids long. The germline V gene has CDR1 DFQATT and CDR2 SNEGSKA (reference sequence). The CDR3 region has the DNA TGCAGTGCTGGCACCCGCGACGAGCAGTACTTC. It encodes CSAGTRDEQYF.

This clonotype was detected ten times or more. The chain is built from TRBV28 and TRBJ1-5; D unclear. Trimming took off 2 bases at V and 4 bases at J, with 6 bases between the two ends. CDR3 length: 13 residues. Germline lookup yields CDR1 MDHEN and CDR2 SYDVKM. The CDR3 here is CASSLLENQPQHF. As DNA, the CDR3 is TGTGCCAGCAGTTTACTAGAAAATCAGCCCCAGCATTTT.

This clonotype occurred a few times. The genes are TRBV5-1 and TRBJ1-1; D call uncertain. CDR3 length: 15 residues. Trimming took off 2 bases at V and 1 base at J, with 12 bases between the two ends. Germline V lookup: CDR1 SGHRS, CDR2 YFSETQ. CDR3 in DNA: TGCGCCAGCAGCTTAGGAAGTACGTGGAACACTGAAGCTTTCTTT. Amino acid sequence: CASSLGSTWNTEAFF.

This clonotype was seen many times. The DNA for the CDR3 is TGTGCCAGCAGCCTCATTACCAGGGACACCATATATTTT. Amino acids: CASSLITRDTIYF. The chain carries TRBV7-2 and TRBJ1-3, with D perhaps TRBD1 (5 bases). This CDR3 has 13 residues. The germline V gene has CDR1 SGHTA and CDR2 FQGNSA. V shed 5 bases and J shed 8 bases, with 13 bases lying between them.

As to this clonotype: The conserved phenylalanine or tryptophan is not found at the CDR3 terminus, so this likely reflects a read error. This chain joins TRBV20-1 and TRBJ1-1; D gene ambiguous. V shed 2 bases and J shed 1 base, with 8 bases lying between them. This CDR3 region has 13 residues. The V gene's germline CDR1 is DFQATT and CDR2 SNEGSKA (reference sequence). The CDR3, as DNA: TGCAGTGCTAGACGAACAGCGAACACTGAAGCTTTCCTT. It yields the protein CSARRTANTEAFL.

The chain has TRBV28 and TRBJ2-5; 9 bases are a match to TRBD2. CDR1 and CDR2 from the germline V gene are MDHEN and SYDVKM. CDR3 length: 20 amino acids. With 2 bases clipped from V and 0 bases from J, the junction kept 16 bases outside the gene matches. The CDR3 DNA sequence: TGTGCCAGCAGTTTAGTGGGTATGAGACTAGCGGAATCTGACCAAGAGACCCAGTACTTC. Its protein is CASSLVGMRLAESDQETQYF.

The chain links TRBV4-1 to TRBJ1-5, with 8 bases identical to TRBD1. The CDR3 spans 14 residues. CDR1 and CDR2 (germline): MGHRA, YSYEKL. Trimming removed 3 bases from V and 4 bases from J; junction bases left unmatched: 2. DNA for the CDR3: TGCGCCAGCAGCCATACAGGGGGTAATCAGCCCCAGCATTTT. Protein sequence: CASSHTGGNQPQHF.

This clonotype was counted ten times or more. The chain recombines TRBV28 with TRBJ2-1, with D uncertain. The CDR3 extends over 13 amino acids. The V gene's germline CDR1 is MDHEN and CDR2 SYDVKM. The V gene lost 3 bases and the J gene lost 8 bases, with 11 bases spanning the gap. The CDR3 spells CASSLGLMDEQFF. The CDR3 DNA follows: TGTGCCAGCAGTTTGGGCCTGATGGATGAGCAGTTCTTC. Full variable domain (missing parts from reference TRBV28 and TRBJ2-1): DVKVTQSSRYLVKRTGEKVFLECVQDMDHENMFWYRQDPGLGLRLIYFSYDVKMKEKGDIPEGYSVSREKKERFSLILESASTNQTSMYLCASSLGLMDEQFFGPGTRLTVL.